These 26 T cell receptor beta chains were all obtained from the same sample, sequenced in a study of cytomegalovirus exposure and HLA in healthy donors. The PCR had 60 Vbeta and 13 Jbeta primers. Clones were sequenced by immunoSEQ multiplex PCR, and TCRdb holds only the in-frame ones, with some missing. This sample yields over 70,000 clones, of which 77% are seen a single time; around 3.2% belongs to the top ten. The sequenced sample was PBMCs. These receptors all come from a man between 45 and 60 years old in good health and CMV-seropositive.

The chain couples TRBV30 to TRBJ2-1; 8 bases map to TRBD2. The CDR3 has 13 residues. V gave up 8 bases and J gave up 2 bases; unmatched junction bases: 5. The germline CDR1 and CDR2 sequences are GTSNPN and SVGIG (reference sequence). For the CDR3, the DNA is TGTGCCGGGACTAGTCCCCCCTACAATGAGCAGTTCTTC. Its protein product is CAGTSPPYNEQFF.

The chain has TRBV18 and TRBJ1-1; 10 bases line up with TRBD1. Germline V CDR1 and CDR2: KGHSH, LQKENI. The CDR3 runs to 15 residues. The V gene end was trimmed by 4 bases and the J gene end by 8 bases; junction bases not matched to a gene: 10. The CDR3 DNA reads TGTGCCAGCTCACAAGGACAGGGGGAGGTCGCGGAAGCTTTCTTT. This gives the protein CASSQGQGEVAEAFF.

The rearrangement uses TRBV9 and TRBJ2-2; 8 positions match TRBD1. Germline assignment: CDR1 SGDLS and CDR2 YYNGEE. The V segment lost 2 bases and the J segment 3 bases; nucleotides outside the gene matches: 3. This CDR3 region has 15 residues. The CDR3 DNA sequence: TGTGCCAGCAGCGTTGGACAGGGCGACACCGGGGAGCTGTTTTTT. Translation: CASSVGQGDTGELFF. Filled out from reference TRBV9 and TRBJ2-2, the complete variable domain reads DSGVTQTPKHLITATGQRVTLRCSPRSGDLSVYWYQQSLDQGLQFLIQYYNGEERAKGNILERFSAQQFPDLHSELNLSSLELGDSALYFCASSVGQGDTGELFFGEGSRLTVL.

This chain joins TRBV7-2 and TRBJ1-2; a possible D gene is TRBD1 (5 bases). V lost 5 bases and J 5 bases, leaving 21 bases between the germline ends. Germline V gives CDR1 SGHTA, CDR2 FQGNSA. This CDR3 spans 16 amino acids. The CDR3 spells CASSPPGARLFYGYTF. In DNA form, the CDR3 reads TGTGCCAGCAGCCCCCCTGGGGCACGATTATTTTATGGCTACACCTTC.

This clone was observed once. V gene TRBV4-1 combines with J gene TRBJ2-7, with 7 bases aligning to TRBD1. The CDR3 sequence is 16 residues long. Germline V gene sequence: CDR1 MGHRA, CDR2 YSYEKL. V lost 4 bases to trimming and J lost 4 bases; unmatched junction nucleotides: 13. In DNA, the CDR3 is TGCGCCAGCAGCCGAAACAGGGGCGATTTTATATACGAGCAGTACTTC. This encodes CASSRNRGDFIYEQYF.

With regard to this clone: The junction departs from germline at one end; a sequencing error may be responsible. The rearrangement links TRBV19 to TRBJ2-6; D perhaps matches TRBD1 (5 bases). This CDR3 region has 16 residues. The germline V gene has CDR1 LNHDA and CDR2 SQIVND (reference sequence). The CDR3 sequence is CASSIDLGSGANGLTF. The CDR3 coding sequence is TGTGCCAGTAGTATAGATCTCGGGTCTGGGGCCAACGGCCTGACTTTC.

CDR3 in amino acids: CASSLGPGSPGNTIYF. CDR3 nucleotide sequence: TGTGCCAGCAGCTTGGGACCAGGCTCACCTGGAAACACCATATATTTT. The V and J genes are TRBV5-5 and TRBJ1-3; D gene unclear. Germline V CDR1 and CDR2: SGHKS, YYEKEE (reference sequence). The CDR3 has 16 amino acids. The V and J ends lost 0 bases and 2 bases respectively, with 12 bases between them.

This clone was counted a single time. This chain links TRBV10-3 with TRBJ2-3; D is possibly TRBD1 (6 bases). Germline CDR1 ENHRY, CDR2 SYGVKD. The CDR3 has 14 residues. The ends were cut back, 8 bases at V and 2 bases at J, with 14 bases in the middle. For the CDR3, the DNA is TGTGCCATCGGGCAACAGGGTTTCACAGATACGCAGTATTTT. This encodes CAIGQQGFTDTQYF.

The chain combines TRBV5-1 with TRBJ2-3, with 7 bases fitting TRBD2. The CDR3 contains 13 residues. The germline V gene has CDR1 SGHRS and CDR2 YFSETQ. V was pared by 6 bases and J by 7 bases, with 8 bases of the junction left unmatched. The CDR3 DNA sequence: TGCGCCAGCACGGCGGGAGAGGGATATACGCAGTATTTT. Translating gives CASTAGEGYTQYF.

Regarding this clone: An end of the junction differs from the germline gene, which may be a read error. The CDR3 coding sequence is TGTGCCAGCAGCTCGAGTCCCACTGGGGCCAACGGCCTGACTTTC. Translated, it gives CASSSSPTGANGLTF. The rearrangement uses TRBV7-9 and TRBJ2-6; perhaps TRBD1 as D (5 bases). Germline-derived CDR1 and CDR2 are SEHNR and FQNEAQ (reference sequence). The CDR3 covers 15 residues. The full variable domain, its missing parts supplied by reference TRBV7-9 and TRBJ2-6, is DTGVSQNPRHKITKRGQNVTFRCDPISEHNRLYWYRQTLGQGPEFLTYFQNEAQLEKSRLLSDRFSAERPKGSFSTLEIQRTEQGDSAMYLCASSSSPTGANGLTFGAGSRLTVL.

The chain couples TRBV14 to TRBJ2-3; D perhaps matches TRBD2 (5 bases). Germline values: CDR1 SGHDN, CDR2 FVKESK. V was shortened by 5 bases and J by 1 base, with 13 bases between the two germline ends. This CDR3 has 15 residues. The CDR3 bases are TGTGCCAGCAGCGGCTTAGGGAGTCGCACAGATACGCAGTATTTT. Protein: CASSGLGSRTDTQYF.

CDR3 bases: TGTGCCAGCAGACGTACTAGGGCTGGCACAGATACGCAGTATTTT. Translating gives CASRRTRAGTDTQYF. The chain uses TRBV27 and TRBJ2-3, with TRBD2 as a possible D gene (5 bases). Trimming removed 6 bases at V and 1 base at J, with 14 bases between. Germline CDR1 is MNHEY and CDR2 is SMNVEV (reference sequence). The CDR3 is made up of 15 amino acids.

The genes are TRBV30 and TRBJ1-1; TRBD1 is a possible D gene (6 bases). This CDR3 has 15 amino acids. The V gene's germline CDR1 is GTSNPN and CDR2 SVGIG (reference sequence). V lost 4 bases, J lost 2 bases, and 17 bases lay in between. The CDR3 sequence is CAWNPAGATNTEAFF. CDR3 DNA sequence: TGTGCCTGGAATCCTGCAGGGGCTACAAACACTGAAGCTTTCTTT.

The genes are TRBV11-2 and TRBJ2-3; 9 nucleotides line up with TRBD2. V lost 0 bases and J lost 4; bases outside the gene matches: 5. The CDR3 extends over 16 amino acids. Germline assignment: CDR1 SGHAT and CDR2 FQNNGV. The CDR3 region is CASSLDLAGRADTQYF. The CDR3 nucleotides are TGTGCCAGCAGCTTAGATCTAGCGGGGAGGGCAGATACGCAGTATTTT.

The DNA of the CDR3 is TGTGCCAGCAGCGTCCTACAGGGAACTGGAAACACCATATATTTT. It specifies CASSVLQGTGNTIYF. The gene calls are TRBV5-4 and TRBJ1-3, with D maybe TRBD1 (6 bases). Trimming shortened V by 4 bases and J by 2 bases, and 13 bases separated the two germline ends. Germline assignment: CDR1 SGHNT and CDR2 YYREEE (reference sequence). The CDR3 is made up of 15 amino acids.

This chain connects TRBV27 to TRBJ1-1, with a possible D match to TRBD1 (6 bases). This CDR3 is built from 13 residues. Trimming cost V 2 bases and J 5 bases, with 9 bases left between them. Looked up from germline, CDR1 is MNHEY and CDR2 is SMNVEV (reference sequence). The CDR3 nucleotides read TGTGCCAGCAGTTTAGGACAGTGGACTGAAGCTTTCTTT. It specifies CASSLGQWTEAFF.

This clone was seen only once. The CDR3 spells CASSLSRDFSEQYF. The CDR3 nucleotides are TGTGCCAGCAGCTTATCCCGGGACTTCTCCGAGCAGTACTTC. V and J are TRBV7-2 and TRBJ2-7; possibly TRBD2 for D (6 bases). CDR3 length equals 14 residues. Germline-derived CDR1 and CDR2 are SGHTA and FQGNSA. The ends were cut back, 2 bases at V and 6 bases at J, with 14 bases in the middle.

This chain joins TRBV2 and TRBJ2-1, with a possible D match to TRBD2 (5 bases). V was trimmed by 7 bases and J by 5 bases, leaving 9 bases between them. CDR1 and CDR2 from the germline V gene are SNHLY and FYNNEI. The length of the CDR3 is 12 residues. For the CDR3, the DNA is TGTGCCAGCACGAGTAGCGACAATGAGCAGTTCTTC. This codes for CASTSSDNEQFF.

This clone showed up just once. A read error may account for a junction end that differs from germline. The chain has TRBV7-9 and TRBJ2-7, with TRBD1 as a possible D gene (6 bases). CDR1 and CDR2 from the germline V gene are SEHNR and FQNEAQ (reference sequence). The CDR3 has 16 amino acids. The CDR3 DNA reads TGTTCCAGCAGCTTTTCTCAGCTCCTAGGGGGAAGCGAGCAGTACTTC. It translates to CSSSFSQLLGGSEQYF.

The chain combines TRBV6-5 with TRBJ1-3; 7 bases align to TRBD1. The V and J ends lost 8 bases and 1 base, in that order; junction bases with no gene match: 2. Looked up from germline, CDR1 is MNHEY and CDR2 is SVGAGI. The CDR3 runs 13 residues. The CDR3: CASVTGSGNTIYF. For the CDR3, the DNA is TGTGCCAGCGTGACAGGGTCTGGAAACACCATATATTTT.

The CDR3 nucleotides read TGTGCCAGCAGCTTAGCGGGAGGGAACACCGGGGAGCTGTTTTTT. Its protein is CASSLAGGNTGELFF. This chain links TRBV13 with TRBJ2-2, with TRBD2 matching over 7 bases. Germline trimming cut 1 base from V and 1 base from J; bases unmatched to any gene: 0. The CDR3 contains 15 residues. The V gene's germline CDR1 is PRHDT and CDR2 FYEKMQ (reference sequence).

The V and J genes are TRBV5-6 and TRBJ1-6, with 7 bases lining up with TRBD1. Trimming cost V 0 bases and J 7 bases; bases outside gene matches: 10. CDR1 is SGHDT and CDR2 is YYEEEE in the germline V gene. The CDR3 extends over 17 amino acids. DNA of the CDR3: TGTGCCAGCAGCTTGGGACAGGGAGGCAGCTCGAATTCACCCCTCCACTTT. Residues: CASSLGQGGSSNSPLHF.

The genes are TRBV10-3 and TRBJ1-5, with 9 bases identical to TRBD1. There are 19 residues in the CDR3. V was clipped by 4 bases and J by 0 bases; unmatched bases: 13. The germline V gene encodes CDR1 ENHRY and CDR2 SYGVKD. CDR3 loop: CAISGGRTGDLYSNQPQHF. CDR3 in DNA: TGTGCCATCAGTGGGGGCAGGACAGGGGACCTTTATAGCAATCAGCCCCAGCATTTT.

The chain has TRBV15 and TRBJ1-1; maybe TRBD1 (6 bases). V was cut by 7 bases and J by 3 bases, with 15 bases left in between. Looked up from germline, CDR1 is LNHNV and CDR2 is YYDKDF (reference sequence). The CDR3 runs 14 residues. The CDR3 is CATIAQGGDTEAFF. CDR3 sequence (DNA): TGTGCCACCATTGCACAGGGAGGGGACACTGAAGCTTTCTTT.

This chain uses TRBV27 with TRBJ1-5; 7 positions agree with TRBD1. This CDR3 spans 16 amino acids. V lost 5 bases to trimming and J lost 4 bases; unmatched junction nucleotides: 11. Germline V gene sequence: CDR1 MNHEY, CDR2 SMNVEV (reference sequence). CDR3 DNA sequence: TGTGCCAGCAGTCCAAAACAGGGGCTTCGGAATCAGCCCCAGCATTTT. Its protein is CASSPKQGLRNQPQHF.

The rearrangement uses TRBV27 and TRBJ1-1, with TRBD1 as a possible D gene (5 bases). The CDR3 has 15 residues. CDR1 MNHEY and CDR2 SMNVEV come from the germline V gene (reference sequence). V was pared by 5 bases and J by 0 bases, with 13 bases between. CDR3 loop: CASSGPSGVNTEAFF. For the CDR3, the DNA is TGTGCCAGCAGTGGCCCGTCGGGGGTGAACACTGAAGCTTTCTTT.